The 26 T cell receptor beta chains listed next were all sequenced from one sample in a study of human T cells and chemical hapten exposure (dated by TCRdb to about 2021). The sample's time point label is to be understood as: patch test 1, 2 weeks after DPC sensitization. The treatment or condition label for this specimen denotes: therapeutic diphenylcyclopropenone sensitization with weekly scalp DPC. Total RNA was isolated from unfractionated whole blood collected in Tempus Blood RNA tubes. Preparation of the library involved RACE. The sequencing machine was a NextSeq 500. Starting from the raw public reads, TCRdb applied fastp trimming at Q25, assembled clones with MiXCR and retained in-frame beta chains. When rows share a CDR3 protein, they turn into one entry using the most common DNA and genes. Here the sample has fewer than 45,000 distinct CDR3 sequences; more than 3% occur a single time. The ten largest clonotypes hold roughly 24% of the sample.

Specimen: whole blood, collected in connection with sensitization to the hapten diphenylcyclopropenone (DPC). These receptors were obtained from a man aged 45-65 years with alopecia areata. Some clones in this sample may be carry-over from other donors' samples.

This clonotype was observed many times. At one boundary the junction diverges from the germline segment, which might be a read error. CDR3 in amino acids: CASSPPARELFF. As DNA, the CDR3 is TGTGCCAGCAGTCCCCCGGCTCGGGAGCTTTTTTTT. The chain has TRBV27 and TRBJ2-2; a possible D gene is TRBD2 (6 bases). This CDR3 is built from 12 residues. Germline loops: CDR1 MNHEY, CDR2 SMNVEV (reference sequence).

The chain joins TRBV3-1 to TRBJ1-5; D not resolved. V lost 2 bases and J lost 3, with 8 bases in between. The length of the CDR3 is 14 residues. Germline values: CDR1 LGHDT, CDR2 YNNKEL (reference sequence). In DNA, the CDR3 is TGTGCCAGCAGCCAAAATCCGCTCAATCAGCCCCAGCATTTT. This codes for CASSQNPLNQPQHF. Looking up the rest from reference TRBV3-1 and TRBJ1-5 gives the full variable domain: DTAVSQTPKYLVTQMGNDKSIKCEQNLGHDTMYWYKQDSKKFLKIMFSYNNKELIINETVPNRFSPKSPDKAHLNLHINSLELGDSAVYFCASSQNPLNQPQHFGDGTRLSIL.

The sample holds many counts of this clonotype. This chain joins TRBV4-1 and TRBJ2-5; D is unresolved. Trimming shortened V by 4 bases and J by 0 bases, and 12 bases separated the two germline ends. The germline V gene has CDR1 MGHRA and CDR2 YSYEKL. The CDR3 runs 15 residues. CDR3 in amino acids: CASSPVRPYQETQYF. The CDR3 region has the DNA TGCGCCAGCAGCCCGGTCCGGCCGTACCAAGAGACCCAGTACTTC.

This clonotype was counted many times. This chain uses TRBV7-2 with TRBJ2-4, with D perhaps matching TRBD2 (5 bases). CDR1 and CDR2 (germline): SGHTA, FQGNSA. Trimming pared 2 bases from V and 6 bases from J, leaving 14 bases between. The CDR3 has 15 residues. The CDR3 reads CASSLNGGGGNIQYF. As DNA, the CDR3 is TGTGCCAGCAGCTTAAACGGAGGAGGTGGAAACATTCAGTACTTC.

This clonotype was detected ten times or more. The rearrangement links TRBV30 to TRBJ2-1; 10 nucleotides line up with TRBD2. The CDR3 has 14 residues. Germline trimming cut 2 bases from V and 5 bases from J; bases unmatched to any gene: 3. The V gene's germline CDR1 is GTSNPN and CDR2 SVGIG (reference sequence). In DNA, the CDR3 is TGTGCCTGGAGTCTAGGACTAGCGGACAATGAGCAGTTCTTC. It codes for CAWSLGLADNEQFF.

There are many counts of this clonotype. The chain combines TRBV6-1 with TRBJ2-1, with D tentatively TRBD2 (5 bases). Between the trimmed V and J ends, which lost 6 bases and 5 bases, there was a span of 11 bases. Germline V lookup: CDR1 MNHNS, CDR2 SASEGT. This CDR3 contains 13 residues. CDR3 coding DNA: TGTGCCAGCAGGACCGGGAACCACAATGAGCAGTTCTTC. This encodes CASRTGNHNEQFF.

The CDR3 spells CASSGAGDYEQYF. CDR3 sequence (DNA): TGTGCCAGCAGTGGGGCGGGGGATTACGAGCAGTACTTC. The chain links TRBV28 to TRBJ2-7, with 7 bases aligning to TRBD2. The CDR3 is made up of 13 amino acids. Germline V lookup: CDR1 MDHEN, CDR2 SYDVKM. V lost 5 bases and J lost 4; bases outside the gene matches: 5.

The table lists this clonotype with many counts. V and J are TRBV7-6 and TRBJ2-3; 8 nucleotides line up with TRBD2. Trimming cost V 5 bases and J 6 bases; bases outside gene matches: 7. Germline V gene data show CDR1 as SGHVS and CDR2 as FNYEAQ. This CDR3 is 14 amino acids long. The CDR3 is CASSPRGGGDTQYF. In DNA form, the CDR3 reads TGTGCCAGCAGCCCTCGGGGGGGTGGTGATACGCAGTATTTT.

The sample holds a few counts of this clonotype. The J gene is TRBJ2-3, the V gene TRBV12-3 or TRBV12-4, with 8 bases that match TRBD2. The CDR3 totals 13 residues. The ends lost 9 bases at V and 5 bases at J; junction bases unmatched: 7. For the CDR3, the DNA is TGTGCCAGTGGGACTAGGTCCGGAGATACGCAGTATTTT. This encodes CASGTRSGDTQYF.

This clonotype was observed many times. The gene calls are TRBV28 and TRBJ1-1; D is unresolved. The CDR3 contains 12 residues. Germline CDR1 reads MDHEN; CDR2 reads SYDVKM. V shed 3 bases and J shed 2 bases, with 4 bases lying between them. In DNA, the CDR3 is TGTGCCAGCAGTTTTCATAACACTGAAGCTTTCTTT. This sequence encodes CASSFHNTEAFF.

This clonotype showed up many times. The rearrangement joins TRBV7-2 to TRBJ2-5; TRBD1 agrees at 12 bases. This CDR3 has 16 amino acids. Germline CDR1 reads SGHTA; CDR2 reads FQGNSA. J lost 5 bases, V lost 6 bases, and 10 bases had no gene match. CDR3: CASRTSGTGGRETQYF. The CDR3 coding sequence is TGTGCCAGCAGGACTTCGGGGACAGGGGGCAGGGAGACCCAGTACTTC.

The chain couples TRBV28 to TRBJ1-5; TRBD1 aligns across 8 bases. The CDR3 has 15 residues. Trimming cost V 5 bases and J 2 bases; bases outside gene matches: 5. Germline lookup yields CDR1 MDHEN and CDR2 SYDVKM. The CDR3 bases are TGTGCCAGCAGTCCAGGGGGCGCGGGCAATCAGCCCCAGCATTTT. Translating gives CASSPGGAGNQPQHF. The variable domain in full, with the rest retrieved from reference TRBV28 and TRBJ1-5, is DVKVTQSSRYLVKRTGEKVFLECVQDMDHENMFWYRQDPGLGLRLIYFSYDVKMKEKGDIPEGYSVSREKKERFSLILESASTNQTSMYLCASSPGGAGNQPQHFGDGTRLSIL.

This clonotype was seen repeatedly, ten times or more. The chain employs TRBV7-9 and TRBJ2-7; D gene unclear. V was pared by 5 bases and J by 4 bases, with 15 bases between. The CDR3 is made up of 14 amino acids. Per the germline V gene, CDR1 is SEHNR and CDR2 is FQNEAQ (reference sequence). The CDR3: CASSTDVLGYEQYF. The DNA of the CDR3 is TGTGCCAGCAGCACCGATGTTTTGGGTTACGAGCAGTACTTC.

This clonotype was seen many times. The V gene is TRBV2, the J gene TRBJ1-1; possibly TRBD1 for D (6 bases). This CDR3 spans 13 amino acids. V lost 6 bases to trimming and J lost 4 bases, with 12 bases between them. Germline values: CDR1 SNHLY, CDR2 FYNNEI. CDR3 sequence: CASSTRTATEAFF. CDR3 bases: TGTGCCAGCAGCACAAGGACAGCCACTGAAGCTTTCTTT.

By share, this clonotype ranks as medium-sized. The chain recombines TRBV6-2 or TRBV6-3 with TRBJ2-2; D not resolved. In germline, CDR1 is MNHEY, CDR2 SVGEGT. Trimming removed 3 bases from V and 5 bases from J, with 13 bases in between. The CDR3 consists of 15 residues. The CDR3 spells CASSYTGRATGELFF. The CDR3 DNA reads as TGTGCCAGCAGTTATACTGGTCGCGCTACCGGGGAGCTGTTTTTT.

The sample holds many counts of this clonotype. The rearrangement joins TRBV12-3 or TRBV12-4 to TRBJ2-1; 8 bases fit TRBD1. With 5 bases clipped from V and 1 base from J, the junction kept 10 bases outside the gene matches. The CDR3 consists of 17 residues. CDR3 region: CASSPDLRGLSYNEQFF. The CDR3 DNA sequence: TGTGCCAGCAGTCCAGACCTCAGGGGGCTGTCCTACAATGAGCAGTTCTTC.

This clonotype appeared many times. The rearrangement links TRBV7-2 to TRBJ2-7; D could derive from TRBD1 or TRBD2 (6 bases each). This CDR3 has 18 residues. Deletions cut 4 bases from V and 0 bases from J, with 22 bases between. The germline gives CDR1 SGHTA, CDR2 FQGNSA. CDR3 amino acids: CASSSTGGQGGSSYEQYF. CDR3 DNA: TGTGCCAGCAGCTCAACCGGGGGACAAGGCGGAAGCTCCTACGAGCAGTACTTC.

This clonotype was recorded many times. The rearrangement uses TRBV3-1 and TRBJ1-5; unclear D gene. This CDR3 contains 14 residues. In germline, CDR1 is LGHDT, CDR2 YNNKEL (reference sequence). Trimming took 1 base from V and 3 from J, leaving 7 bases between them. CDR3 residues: CASSQGWANQPQHF. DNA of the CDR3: TGTGCCAGCAGCCAAGGATGGGCCAATCAGCCCCAGCATTTT.

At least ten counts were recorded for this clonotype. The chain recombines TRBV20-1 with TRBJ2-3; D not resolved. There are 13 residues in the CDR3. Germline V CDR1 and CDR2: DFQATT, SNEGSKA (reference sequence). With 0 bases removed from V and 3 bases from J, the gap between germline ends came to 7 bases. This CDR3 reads CSARDRLTDTQYF. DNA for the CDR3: TGCAGTGCTAGAGATCGGCTTACAGATACGCAGTATTTT.

CDR3 coding DNA: TGTGCCAGCTCACCAAATGCAGGGCTGGCCCCAGATACGCAGTATTTT. Protein product: CASSPNAGLAPDTQYF. The chain is built from TRBV18 and TRBJ2-3, with D perhaps TRBD1 (5 bases). Trimming stripped 2 bases from V and 4 bases from J, with 16 bases between. CDR3 length equals 16 residues. The germline gives CDR1 KGHSH, CDR2 LQKENI.

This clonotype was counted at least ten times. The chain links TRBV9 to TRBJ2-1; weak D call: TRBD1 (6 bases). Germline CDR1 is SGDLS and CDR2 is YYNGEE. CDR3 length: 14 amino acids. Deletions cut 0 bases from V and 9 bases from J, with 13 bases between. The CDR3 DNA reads TGTGCCAGCAGCGTAGCTGTGGGGGCAGCTGAGCAGTTCTTC. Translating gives CASSVAVGAAEQFF.

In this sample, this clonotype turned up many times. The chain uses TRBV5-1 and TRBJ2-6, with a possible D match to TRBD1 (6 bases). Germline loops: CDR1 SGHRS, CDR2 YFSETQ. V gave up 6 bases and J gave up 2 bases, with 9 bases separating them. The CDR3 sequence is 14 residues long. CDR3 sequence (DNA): TGCGCCAGCAACAGGGAGACTGGGGCCAACGTCCTGACTTTC. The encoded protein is CASNRETGANVLTF.

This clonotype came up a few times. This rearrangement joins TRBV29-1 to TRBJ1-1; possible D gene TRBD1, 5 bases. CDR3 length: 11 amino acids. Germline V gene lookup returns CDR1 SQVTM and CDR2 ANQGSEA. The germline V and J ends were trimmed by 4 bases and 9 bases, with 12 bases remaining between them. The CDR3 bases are TGCAGCGTTGTGGCAGGGCAGAAAGCTTTCTTT. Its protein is CSVVAGQKAFF.

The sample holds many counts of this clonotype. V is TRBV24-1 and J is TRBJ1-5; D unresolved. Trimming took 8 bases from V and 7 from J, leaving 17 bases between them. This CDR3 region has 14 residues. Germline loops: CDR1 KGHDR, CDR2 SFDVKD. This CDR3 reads CATKEVSGRQPQHF. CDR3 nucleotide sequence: TGTGCCACCAAGGAAGTATCCGGGCGGCAGCCCCAGCATTTT.

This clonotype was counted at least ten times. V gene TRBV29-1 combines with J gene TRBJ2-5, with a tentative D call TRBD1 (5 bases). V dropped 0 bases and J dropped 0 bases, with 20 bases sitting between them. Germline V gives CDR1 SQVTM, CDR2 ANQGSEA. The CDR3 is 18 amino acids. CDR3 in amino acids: CSVEDLGQGSVNQETQYF. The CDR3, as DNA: TGCAGCGTTGAAGATCTAGGGCAGGGTAGTGTAAACCAAGAGACCCAGTACTTC.

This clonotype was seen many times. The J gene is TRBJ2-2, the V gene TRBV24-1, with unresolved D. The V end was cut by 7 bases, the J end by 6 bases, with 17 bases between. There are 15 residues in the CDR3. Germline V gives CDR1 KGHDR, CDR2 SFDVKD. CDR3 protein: CATSISEVNAGELFF. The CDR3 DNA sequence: TGTGCCACCAGCATATCTGAGGTCAACGCCGGGGAGCTGTTTTTT.